This T cell receptor (beta chain) came from a study of glioma-infiltrating T cells after dendritic cell vaccination. In the study overall: Patients received three intradermal dendritic cell vaccine injections at biweekly intervals.

Described time point: after dendritic cell vaccination, including at tumor progression/relapse. Germline trimming cut 6 bases from V and 7 bases from J; bases unmatched to any gene: 14. The V gene's germline CDR1 is GTSNPN and CDR2 SVGIG (reference sequence). The CDR3 length is 15 residues. Only in-frame clones appear in the TCRdb table, and some are missing; sequencing was by immunoSEQ multiplex PCR. Among just under 60,000 clones listed, roughly 83% were seen once. Notes on this clone: Its antigen is not identified.

Findings and caveats of the study: Longer survival after dendritic cell vaccination followed higher pretreatment TIL content. Only a small number of patients had complete blood and tumor samples.

The sample was blood, taken after dendritic cell vaccination. The chain couples TRBV30 to TRBJ2-2; TRBD1 matches 7 bases. The sequence derives from a human donor with glioblastoma. CDR3 DNA sequence: TGTGCCTGTTACACCAGGGACAGTCTGCGCGGGGAGCTGTTTTTT. Translated, it gives CACYTRDSLRGELFF.